One and the same sample provided the 6 T cell receptor beta chains below, sequenced in a study of OX40 agonist ivuxolimab in advanced cancers. Receptor amplification or capture employed the immunoSEQ multiplex PCR assay. The table was pulled from immuneACCESS by TCRdb, which kept in-frame rearrangements only. Such tables lose some clones; where checked, under half of the loss comes from unresolved V genes, and the rest has no known cause. Present in this sample are around 56,000 clones, 70% to 90% of which were seen just once. The ten largest clones represent 11% of the sample. Sequencing was performed on CD4+ or CD8+ T cells sorted from blood, taken in a trial of the OX40 agonist ivuxolimab. The receptors derive from an adult with an advanced solid tumor such as melanoma, head and neck, liver or kidney cancer.

The CDR3 reads CASSLVTGTRSSYNEQFF. The CDR3, as DNA: TGCGCCAGCAGCTTGGTTACAGGTACCCGCTCCTCCTACAATGAGCAGTTCTTC. The rearrangement links TRBV5-1 to TRBJ2-1, with a weak D call TRBD1 (5 bases). CDR3 size: 18 residues. Germline assignment: CDR1 SGHRS and CDR2 YFSETQ. Trimming pared 0 bases from V and 0 bases from J, leaving 16 bases between.

Of note for this clone: One end of the junction fails to match germline, which may point to a read error. The chain joins TRBV5-4 to TRBJ1-1; tentatively, D is TRBD1 (5 bases). The CDR3 spans 12 residues. CDR1 and CDR2 (germline): SGHNT, YYREEE (reference sequence). In DNA, the CDR3 is TGTGCCAGCAGTTTGGGAGAGGGGGAAGCTTTCTTT. This translates into CASSLGEGEAFF.

This sequence joins TRBV5-1 and TRBJ1-1, with D perhaps TRBD1 (5 bases). Germline V gives CDR1 SGHRS, CDR2 YFSETQ. Trimming took off 1 base at V and 4 bases at J, with 11 bases between the two ends. The CDR3 extends over 14 amino acids. CDR3 in DNA: TGCGCCAGCAGCTTGAGCGGAAGGGGCACTGAAGCTTTCTTT. Translation gives CASSLSGRGTEAFF.

This clone was seen once. The chain has TRBV7-8 and TRBJ2-2; maybe TRBD2 (6 bases). The CDR3 has 15 residues. The V gene lost 5 bases and the J gene lost 5 bases, with 15 bases spanning the gap. CDR1 is SGHVS and CDR2 is FQNEAQ in the germline V gene. CDR3 coding DNA: TGTGCCAGCAGCCATACGCTCGGAGGGACCGGGGAGCTGTTTTTT. Its protein is CASSHTLGGTGELFF.

The chain uses TRBV7-9 and TRBJ2-3; D remains ambiguous. Germline loops: CDR1 SEHNR, CDR2 FQNEAQ (reference sequence). Deletions cut 5 bases from V and 5 bases from J, with 11 bases between. This CDR3 has 13 residues. CDR3 DNA: TGTGCCAGCAGCCCGACCGAAGGAGATACGCAGTATTTT. It yields the protein CASSPTEGDTQYF.

The chain links TRBV28 to TRBJ1-5, with 8 bases aligning to TRBD1. This CDR3 is built from 14 residues. V shed 3 bases and J 4 bases; nucleotides not matched to a gene: 2. Germline values: CDR1 MDHEN, CDR2 SYDVKM. CDR3 residues: CASSLQGANQPQHF. The CDR3, as DNA: TGTGCCAGCAGTTTGCAGGGGGCTAATCAGCCCCAGCATTTT.